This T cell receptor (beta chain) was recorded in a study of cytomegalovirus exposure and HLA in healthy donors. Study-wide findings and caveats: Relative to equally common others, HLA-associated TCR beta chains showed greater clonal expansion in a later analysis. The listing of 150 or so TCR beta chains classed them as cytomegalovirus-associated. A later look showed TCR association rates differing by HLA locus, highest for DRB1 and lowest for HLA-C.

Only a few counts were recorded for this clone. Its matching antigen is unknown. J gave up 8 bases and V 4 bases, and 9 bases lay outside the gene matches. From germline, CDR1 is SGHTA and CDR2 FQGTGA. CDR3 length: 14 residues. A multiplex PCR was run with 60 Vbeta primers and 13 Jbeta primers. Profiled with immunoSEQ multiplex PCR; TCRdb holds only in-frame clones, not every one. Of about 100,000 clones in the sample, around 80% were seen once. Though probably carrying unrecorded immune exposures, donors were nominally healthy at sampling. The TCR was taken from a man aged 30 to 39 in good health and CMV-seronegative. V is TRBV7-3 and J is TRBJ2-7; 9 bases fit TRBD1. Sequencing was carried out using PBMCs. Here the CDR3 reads CASSSPTDRGKQYF. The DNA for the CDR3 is TGTGCCAGCAGCTCACCCACTGACAGGGGGAAGCAGTACTTC.